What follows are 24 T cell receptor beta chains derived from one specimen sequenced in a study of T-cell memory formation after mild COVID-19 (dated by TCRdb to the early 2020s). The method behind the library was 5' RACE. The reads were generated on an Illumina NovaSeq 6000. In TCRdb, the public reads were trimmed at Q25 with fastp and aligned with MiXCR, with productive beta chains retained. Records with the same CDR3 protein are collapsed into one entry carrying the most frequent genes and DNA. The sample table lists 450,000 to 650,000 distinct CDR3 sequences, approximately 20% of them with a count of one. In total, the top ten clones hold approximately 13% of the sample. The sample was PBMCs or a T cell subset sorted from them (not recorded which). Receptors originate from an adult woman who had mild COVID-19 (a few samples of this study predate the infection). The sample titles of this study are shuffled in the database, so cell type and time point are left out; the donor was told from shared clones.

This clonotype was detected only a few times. CDR3 sequence (DNA): TGCGCCAGCAGCGGCGATCCGACAGGGCCCTACGAGCAGTACTTC. This translates into CASSGDPTGPYEQYF. The J gene is TRBJ2-7, the V gene TRBV5-1; TRBD1 aligns across 7 bases. J lost 2 bases, V lost 4 bases, and 9 bases had no gene match. CDR1 and CDR2 from the germline V gene are SGHRS and YFSETQ. There are 15 residues in the CDR3.

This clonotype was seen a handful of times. The CDR3: CASNQNTEAFF. In DNA form, the CDR3 reads TGTGCCAGTAATCAGAACACTGAAGCTTTCTTT. This sequence joins TRBV19 and TRBJ1-1; no clear D gene. This CDR3 spans 11 amino acids. Between the trimmed V and J ends, which lost 7 bases and 1 base, there was a span of 4 bases. Germline-derived CDR1 and CDR2 are LNHDA and SQIVND (reference sequence).

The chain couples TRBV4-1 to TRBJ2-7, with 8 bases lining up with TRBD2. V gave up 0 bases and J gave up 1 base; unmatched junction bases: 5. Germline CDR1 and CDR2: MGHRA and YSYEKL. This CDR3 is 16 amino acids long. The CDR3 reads CASSQDELAESYEQYF. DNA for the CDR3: TGCGCCAGCAGCCAAGATGAACTAGCGGAGTCCTACGAGCAGTACTTC.

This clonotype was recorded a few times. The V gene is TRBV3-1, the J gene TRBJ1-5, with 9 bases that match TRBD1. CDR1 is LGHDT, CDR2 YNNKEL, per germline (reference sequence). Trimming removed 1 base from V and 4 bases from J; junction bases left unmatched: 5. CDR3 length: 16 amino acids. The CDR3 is CASSQAGTGYNQPQHF. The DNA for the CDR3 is TGTGCCAGCAGCCAAGCCGGGACAGGGTATAATCAGCCCCAGCATTTT.

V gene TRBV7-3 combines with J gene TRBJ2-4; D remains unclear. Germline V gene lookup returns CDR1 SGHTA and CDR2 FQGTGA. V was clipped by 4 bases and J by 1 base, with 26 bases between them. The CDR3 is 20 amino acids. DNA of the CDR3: TGTGCCAGCAGCTCCCTCGGTCCTCCAAAAAACAAGACGGCCAAAAACATTCAGTACTTC. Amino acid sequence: CASSSLGPPKNKTAKNIQYF.

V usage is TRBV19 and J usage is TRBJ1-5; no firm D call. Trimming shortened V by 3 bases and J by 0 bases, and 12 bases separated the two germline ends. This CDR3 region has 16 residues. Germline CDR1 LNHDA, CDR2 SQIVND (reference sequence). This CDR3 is CASSMKRTHSNQPQHF. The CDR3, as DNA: TGTGCCAGTAGTATGAAACGGACCCATAGCAATCAGCCCCAGCATTTT.

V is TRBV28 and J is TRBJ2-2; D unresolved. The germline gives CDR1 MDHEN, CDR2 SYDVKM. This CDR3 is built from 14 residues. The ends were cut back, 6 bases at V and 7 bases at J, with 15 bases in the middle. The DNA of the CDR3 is TGTGCCAGCAGCCTGACGTTCACGGGCGGGGAGCTGTTTTTT. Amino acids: CASSLTFTGGELFF.

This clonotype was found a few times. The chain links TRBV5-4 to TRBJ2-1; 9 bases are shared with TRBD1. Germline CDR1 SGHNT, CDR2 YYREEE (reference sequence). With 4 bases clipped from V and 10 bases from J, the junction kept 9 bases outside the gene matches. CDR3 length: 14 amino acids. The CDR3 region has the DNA TGTGCCAGCAGCCCGAGGGGGACAGGGTCCGAGCAGTTCTTC. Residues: CASSPRGTGSEQFF.

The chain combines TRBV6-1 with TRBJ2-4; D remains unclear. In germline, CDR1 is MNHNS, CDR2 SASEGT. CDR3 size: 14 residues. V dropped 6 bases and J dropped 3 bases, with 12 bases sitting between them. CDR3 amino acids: CASRDRLRKNIQYF. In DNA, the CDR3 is TGTGCCAGCAGGGATCGGTTACGCAAAAACATTCAGTACTTC.

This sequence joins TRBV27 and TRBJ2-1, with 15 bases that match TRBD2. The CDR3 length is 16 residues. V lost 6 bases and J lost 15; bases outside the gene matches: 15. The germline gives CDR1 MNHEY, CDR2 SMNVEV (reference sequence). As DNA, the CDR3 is TGTGCCAGCAGGAAAGGACTCGGACTAGCGGGAGGGGGGGCGTTCTTC. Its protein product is CASRKGLGLAGGGAFF.

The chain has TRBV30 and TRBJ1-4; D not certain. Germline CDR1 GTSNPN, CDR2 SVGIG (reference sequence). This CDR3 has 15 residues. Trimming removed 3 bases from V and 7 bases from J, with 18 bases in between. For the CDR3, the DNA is TGTGCCTGGAGCGCCACCGCGCAAGGCTCTGAAAAACTGTTTTTT. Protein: CAWSATAQGSEKLFF.

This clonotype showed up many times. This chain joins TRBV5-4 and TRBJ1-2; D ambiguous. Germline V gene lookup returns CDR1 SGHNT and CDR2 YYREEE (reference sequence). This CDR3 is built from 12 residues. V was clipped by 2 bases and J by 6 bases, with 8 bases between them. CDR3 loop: CASSFGQDGYTF. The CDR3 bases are TGTGCCAGCAGCTTCGGGCAGGATGGCTACACCTTC.

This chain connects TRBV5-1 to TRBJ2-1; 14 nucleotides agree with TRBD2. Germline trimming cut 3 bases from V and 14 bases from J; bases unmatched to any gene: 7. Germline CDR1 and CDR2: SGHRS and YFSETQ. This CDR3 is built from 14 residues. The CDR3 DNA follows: TGCGCCAGCAGCTGGGGACTAGCGGGAGAAGAGGAGTTCTTC. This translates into CASSWGLAGEEEFF.

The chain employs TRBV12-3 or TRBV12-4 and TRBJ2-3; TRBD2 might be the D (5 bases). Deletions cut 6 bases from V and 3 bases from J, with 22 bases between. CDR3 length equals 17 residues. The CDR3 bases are TGTGCCAGCAGACGTTCTGGACTCACGACGGGGACAGATACGCAGTATTTT. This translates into CASRRSGLTTGTDTQYF.

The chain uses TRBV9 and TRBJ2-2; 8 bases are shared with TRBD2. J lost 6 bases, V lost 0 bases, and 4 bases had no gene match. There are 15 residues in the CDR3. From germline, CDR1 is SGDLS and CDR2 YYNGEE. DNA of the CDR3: TGTGCCAGCAGCGTAGGACTAGCGCCGTCCGGGGAGCTGTTTTTT. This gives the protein CASSVGLAPSGELFF.

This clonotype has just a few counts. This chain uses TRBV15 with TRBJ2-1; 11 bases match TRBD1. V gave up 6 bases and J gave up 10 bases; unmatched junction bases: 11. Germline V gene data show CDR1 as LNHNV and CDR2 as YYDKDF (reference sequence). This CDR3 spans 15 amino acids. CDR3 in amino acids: CATSLWGQGVGEQFF. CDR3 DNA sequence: TGTGCCACCAGTCTGTGGGGACAGGGGGTTGGGGAGCAGTTCTTC.

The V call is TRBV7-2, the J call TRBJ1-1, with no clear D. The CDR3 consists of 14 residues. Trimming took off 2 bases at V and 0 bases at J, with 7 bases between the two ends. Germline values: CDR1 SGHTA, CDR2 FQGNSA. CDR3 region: CASSLLGMNTEAFF. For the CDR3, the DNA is TGTGCCAGCAGCTTACTGGGAATGAACACTGAAGCTTTCTTT.

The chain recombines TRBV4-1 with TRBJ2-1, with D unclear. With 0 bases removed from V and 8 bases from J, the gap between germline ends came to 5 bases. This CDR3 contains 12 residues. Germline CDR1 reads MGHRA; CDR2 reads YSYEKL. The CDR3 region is CASSQDSDEQFF. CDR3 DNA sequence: TGCGCCAGCAGCCAAGACAGCGATGAGCAGTTCTTC.

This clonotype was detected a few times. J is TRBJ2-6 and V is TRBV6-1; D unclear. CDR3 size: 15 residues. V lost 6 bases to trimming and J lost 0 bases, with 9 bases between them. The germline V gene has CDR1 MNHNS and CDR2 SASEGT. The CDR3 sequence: CASRATDSGANVLTF. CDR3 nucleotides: TGTGCCAGCAGGGCAACAGACTCTGGGGCCAACGTCCTGACTTTC.

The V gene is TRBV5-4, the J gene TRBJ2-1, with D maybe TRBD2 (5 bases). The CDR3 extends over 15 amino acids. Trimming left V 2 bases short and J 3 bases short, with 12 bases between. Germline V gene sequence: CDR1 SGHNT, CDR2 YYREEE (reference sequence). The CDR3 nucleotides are TGTGCCAGCAGCTTCCGGGATTTCCTCTACAATGAGCAGTTCTTC. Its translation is CASSFRDFLYNEQFF.

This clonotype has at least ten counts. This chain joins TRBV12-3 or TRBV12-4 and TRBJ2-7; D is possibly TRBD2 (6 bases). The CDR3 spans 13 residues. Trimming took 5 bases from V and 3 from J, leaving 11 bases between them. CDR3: CASSLTDYYEQYF. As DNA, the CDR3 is TGTGCCAGCAGTCTTACGGACTACTACGAGCAGTACTTC.

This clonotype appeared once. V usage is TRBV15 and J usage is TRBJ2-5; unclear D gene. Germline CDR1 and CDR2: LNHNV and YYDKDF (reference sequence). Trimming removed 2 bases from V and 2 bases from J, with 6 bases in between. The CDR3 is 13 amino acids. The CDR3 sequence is CATSRQAQETQYF. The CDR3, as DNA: TGTGCCACCAGCAGACAGGCACAAGAGACCCAGTACTTC.

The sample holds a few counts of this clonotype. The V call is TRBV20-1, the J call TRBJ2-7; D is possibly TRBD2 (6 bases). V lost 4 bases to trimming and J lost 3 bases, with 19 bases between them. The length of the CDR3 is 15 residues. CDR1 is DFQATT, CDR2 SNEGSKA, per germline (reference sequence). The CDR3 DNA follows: TGCAGTGCTAAACCCGGGCGGGGCCTCGGCTACGAGCAGTACTTC. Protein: CSAKPGRGLGYEQYF.

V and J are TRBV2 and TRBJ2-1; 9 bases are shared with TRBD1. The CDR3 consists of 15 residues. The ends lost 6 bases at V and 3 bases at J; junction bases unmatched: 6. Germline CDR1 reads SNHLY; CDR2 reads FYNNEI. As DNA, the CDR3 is TGTGCCAGCAGGTTGGCGGGACAGGGCTACAATGAGCAGTTCTTC. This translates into CASRLAGQGYNEQFF.